These T cell receptor beta chains were read from a single sample in a study of identical twins. MiXCR was run by TCRdb on the 5' RACE reads, yielding one entry per CDR3 protein. The sample has hundreds of thousands of distinct CDR3 sequences, 15% to 20% seen once. This sample also belongs to another study, concerning T cells expressing NK-cell markers.

The sample was PBMCs. The receptors stem from a woman aged 18-29 years in good health. Each CDR3 is given with its conserved first and last residue. D genes are given only for firm matches. Part of the rows lack a size; the others show once, few, many or a class for expanded clones.

TRBV12-3/TRBV12-4,few,TRBJ1-2,.,CASRETVANYGYTF,TGTGCCAGCAGAGAGACAGTAGCTAACTATGGCTACACCTTC
TRBV18,once,TRBJ2-7,.,CASSPSSHSYEQYF,TGTGCCAGCTCACCATCCTCGCACAGCTACGAGCAGTACTTC
TRBV20-1,.,TRBJ1-2,.,CSAIEGGWGYTF,TGCAGTGCTATAGAAGGGGGATGGGGCTACACCTTC
TRBV6-2/TRBV6-3,few,TRBJ2-7,TRBD2,CASGGLAGAEQYF,TGTGCCAGCGGTGGACTAGCGGGAGCCGAGCAGTACTTC
TRBV18,.,TRBJ2-3,.,CASSPQQRSTDTQYF,TGTGCCAGCTCACCACAGCAGCGGAGCACAGATACGCAGTATTTT
TRBV20-1,.,TRBJ2-1,.,CSAREQNYNEQFF,TGCAGTGCTAGAGAGCAGAATTACAATGAGCAGTTCTTC
TRBV10-3,.,TRBJ1-1,.,CAISDIGGRDTEAFF,TGTGCCATCAGTGATATTGGGGGGCGAGACACTGAAGCTTTCTTT
TRBV29-1,.,TRBJ2-1,.,CSVGRSGHYNEQFF,TGCAGCGTTGGGAGAAGCGGGCACTACAATGAGCAGTTCTTC
TRBV24-1,.,TRBJ2-3,TRBD1,CATSDSRTGPLLGTDTQYF,TGTGCCACCAGTGATTCTCGGACAGGACCCCTTCTGGGCACAGATACGCAGTATTTT
TRBV12-3/TRBV12-4,.,TRBJ1-2,TRBD1,CASVKKTGLRGYTF,TGTGCCAGCGTAAAAAAGACAGGGCTACGGGGCTACACCTTC
TRBV2,.,TRBJ1-4,.,CASSRRSGGGEKLFF,TGTGCCAGCAGCCGTAGGAGTGGGGGCGGTGAAAAACTGTTTTTT
TRBV10-3,few,TRBJ2-5,TRBD2,CAISAVRGREDQETQYF,TGTGCCATCAGTGCTGTTCGGGGGAGGGAGGATCAAGAGACCCAGTACTTC
TRBV20-1,few,TRBJ2-7,TRBD2,CSAKRDSSYEQYF,TGCAGTGCTAAGCGGGACTCTTCCTACGAGCAGTACTTC
TRBV20-1,.,TRBJ1-5,.,CSARDGNNQPQHF,TGCAGTGCTAGAGACGGTAACAATCAGCCCCAGCATTTT
TRBV20-1,.,TRBJ2-1,.,CSATRPGLAYNEQFF,TGCAGTGCTACAAGGCCGGGACTGGCCTACAATGAGCAGTTCTTC
TRBV2,.,TRBJ2-7,TRBD1,CASSESGTGAYEQYF,TGTGCCAGCAGTGAATCCGGGACAGGGGCCTACGAGCAGTACTTC
TRBV5-1,.,TRBJ2-1,.,CASSLNLWPGAYNEQFF,TGCGCCAGCAGCTTGAATCTTTGGCCCGGGGCGTACAATGAGCAGTTCTTC
TRBV20-1,.,TRBJ1-2,.,CSARTVRYPYGYTF,TGCAGTGCTAGAACGGTCCGGTATCCCTATGGCTACACCTTC
TRBV4-1,.,TRBJ1-5,.,CASSQDLGVGQPQHF,TGCGCCAGCAGCCAAGATTTGGGTGTTGGTCAGCCCCAGCATTTT
TRBV12-3/TRBV12-4,few,TRBJ1-2,.,CASSKGQPNYGYTF,TGTGCCAGCAGTAAAGGACAGCCTAACTATGGCTACACCTTC
TRBV5-1,.,TRBJ2-2,.,CASSLQSGELFF,TGCGCCAGCAGCTTACAGAGCGGGGAGCTGTTTTTT
TRBV4-3,.,TRBJ2-1,.,CASSHRYWSYNEQFF,TGCGCCAGCAGCCACAGGTACTGGTCCTACAATGAGCAGTTCTTC
TRBV29-1,.,TRBJ2-5,.,CSVYSGGTQYF,TGCAGCGTGTACAGTGGGGGGACCCAGTACTTC
TRBV6-5,.,TRBJ2-5,TRBD2,CASSYEGGGDQETQYF,TGTGCCAGCAGTTACGAGGGCGGGGGGGATCAAGAGACCCAGTACTTC
TRBV9,.,TRBJ1-1,.,CASSEGRTHTEAFF,TGTGCCAGCAGCGAGGGACGGACCCACACTGAAGCTTTCTTT
TRBV29-1,.,TRBJ2-7,.,CSVVLRGAHEQYF,TGCAGCGTTGTGCTCAGGGGCGCCCACGAGCAGTACTTC
TRBV6-5,few,TRBJ2-1,.,CASSYSLGIAAYNEQFF,TGTGCCAGCAGTTACTCGTTAGGAATAGCGGCTTACAATGAGCAGTTCTTC
TRBV10-3,few,TRBJ1-2,.,CATTPGDGYTF,TGTGCCACTACCCCAGGGGATGGCTACACCTTC
TRBV11-2,few,TRBJ1-1,.,CASSSIEEAFF,TGTGCCAGCAGCTCGATAGAAGAAGCTTTCTTT
TRBV20-1,.,TRBJ1-4,.,CSAVGADSPTNEKLFF,TGCAGTGCTGTGGGGGCGGACAGTCCAACTAATGAAAAACTGTTTTTT
TRBV7-2,once,TRBJ2-7,.,CASRHEWASEQYF,TGTGCCAGCAGACACGAATGGGCTAGCGAGCAGTACTTC
TRBV5-1,.,TRBJ2-1,.,CASSLAVGAEGQFF,TGCGCCAGCAGCTTGGCCGTGGGGGCGGAAGGGCAGTTCTTC
TRBV15,few,TRBJ1-4,.,CATAAVGASEKLFF,TGTGCCACCGCCGCGGTGGGGGCGAGTGAAAAACTGTTTTTT